These T cell receptor beta chains were read from a single sample in a study of blood T cell repertoires in COVID-19. Data came from immunoSEQ multiplex PCR; TCRdb stores just in-frame clones and leaves some out. In the table there are 90,000 to 120,000 clones, 84% of which are singletons. The sequencing sample was made of peripheral blood. The receptors stem from a man aged 55 to 70 with acute or convalescent COVID-19. Both conserved end residues are part of each CDR3. The D gene is left open where the match is weak. The listing skips clone size in some rows; elsewhere it reads once, few, many or a size class.

TGTGCCAGCAGTTTTGTACAGGGGTATGGCTACACCTTC | CASSFVQGYGYTF | TRBJ1-2 | TRBD1 | - | TRBV12-3/TRBV12-4 | 13
TGTGCCAGCAGTTACCTAAGACTAAAGCCCAGCTCCTACAATGAGCAGTTCTTC | CASSYLRLKPSSYNEQFF | TRBJ2-1 | - | - | TRBV6-2/TRBV6-3 | 18
TGCGCCAGCCGAGAAACGAACGGCTATGGCTACACCTTC | CASRETNGYGYTF | TRBJ1-2 | - | - | TRBV5-1 | 13
TGCGCCAGCAGCCCCCCAGCGAGATCGAACACCGGGGAGCTGTTTTTT | CASSPPARSNTGELFF | TRBJ2-2 | - | - | TRBV5-1 | 16
TGTGCCAGTAGTCCTCGCCGTACACTAGCAACAGAGACCCAGTACTTC | CASSPRRTLATETQYF | TRBJ2-5 | - | - | TRBV19 | 16
TGTGCCAGCAGCCTAAGGACAGGGACTAACTATGGCTACACCTTC | CASSLRTGTNYGYTF | TRBJ1-2 | TRBD1 | - | TRBV7-8 | 15
TGCGCCAGCAGCTTAGGACAGAGTACCTACAATGAGCAGTTCTTC | CASSLGQSTYNEQFF | TRBJ2-1 | - | - | TRBV5-1 | 15
TGCGCCAGCAGCCCCTGGACAGATTTCGGGGAGCTGTTTTTT | CASSPWTDFGELFF | TRBJ2-2 | - | - | TRBV5-1 | 14
TGTGCCAGCAGCTACGGGACTAACACTGAAGCTTTCTTT | CASSYGTNTEAFF | TRBJ1-1 | - | - | TRBV7-8 | 13
TGTGCCATCACCCGGGGACAGGGGAGCGACTACGAGCAGTACTTC | CAITRGQGSDYEQYF | TRBJ2-7 | TRBD1 | few | TRBV10-3 | 15
TGTGCCAGCAGTTCGTCACAGGGGGTGTCACCCCTCCACTTT | CASSSSQGVSPLHF | TRBJ1-6 | TRBD1 | - | TRBV28 | 14
TGTGCTAGTGGTTTGGGGACTTGGAATGAGCAGTTCTTC | CASGLGTWNEQFF | TRBJ2-1 | - | once | TRBV12-5 | 13
TGTGCCAGCAGTTGGCGACAGGGGTGGAATGAGCAGTTCTTC | CASSWRQGWNEQFF | TRBJ2-1 | TRBD1 | - | TRBV25-1 | 14
TGTGCCAGCAGTGAAGACCAGGGAGGTATCGTGGGTTTT | CASSEDQGGIVGF | TRBJ1-1 | - | - | TRBV2 | 13
TGTGCCAGCAGTGAGGGAGTCGGACTGTTTTTT | CASSEGVGLFF | TRBJ1-4 | - | - | TRBV25-1 | 11
TGTGCCAGCAGTTACTCGAAAAGGGGGCTCACTGAAGCTTTCTTT | CASSYSKRGLTEAFF | TRBJ1-1 | TRBD1 | - | TRBV6-2/TRBV6-3 | 15
TGTGCCAGCAGACTGCAGGGTGTGGACACCATATATTTT | CASRLQGVDTIYF | TRBJ1-3 | - | once | TRBV14 | 13
TGTGCCAGCCGGGTCGTTGGCTACACCTTC | CASRVVGYTF | TRBJ1-2 | - | - | TRBV27 | 10
TGCGCCAGCAGTGAGTCGCCTAGCCGCGCCTACGAGCAGTACTTC | CASSESPSRAYEQYF | TRBJ2-7 | - | - | TRBV10-1 | 15
TGTGCCAGCAGTTCTCCCGGGAGTCATCAGCCCCAGCATTTT | CASSSPGSHQPQHF | TRBJ1-5 | - | - | TRBV27 | 14
TGCGCCAGCAGCCCCAGCCGGGGTCCAAGAAGCTCCTACAATGAGCAGTTCTTC | CASSPSRGPRSSYNEQFF | TRBJ2-1 | - | - | TRBV5-1 | 18
TGTGCCAGCAGCTGGGGAACAGGGGGACCGAACACCGGGGAGCTGTTTTTT | CASSWGTGGPNTGELFF | TRBJ2-2 | TRBD1 | few | TRBV7-8 | 17
TGTGCCAGCAGTGATACAGGTTTTAGGGACAGGGGCACAGATACGCAGTATTTT | CASSDTGFRDRGTDTQYF | TRBJ2-3 | TRBD1 | - | TRBV25-1 | 18
TGTGCCAGCAGTGAAATAGTGAATGAAAAACTGTTTTTT | CASSEIVNEKLFF | TRBJ1-4 | - | - | TRBV6-1 | 13
TGTGCCAGCAACAAAGACAGGGCCAGCAATCAGCCCCAGCATTTT | CASNKDRASNQPQHF | TRBJ1-5 | TRBD1 | - | TRBV2 | 15
TGTGCCAGCAGTTTAAGCCGGCAAGGGAGGACCGGGGAGCTGTTTTTT | CASSLSRQGRTGELFF | TRBJ2-2 | - | - | TRBV27 | 16
TGTGCCAGCAGCCGATACACAATAAGGAACACCGGGGAGCTGTTTTTT | CASSRYTIRNTGELFF | TRBJ2-2 | - | - | TRBV5-4 | 16
TGTGCCAGCAGAGCCTCGGGACAGCTCTATGGCTACACCTTC | CASRASGQLYGYTF | TRBJ1-2 | TRBD1 | - | TRBV27 | 14
TGTGCCAGCTCACTTTCTCCACCGGGACAGGGGATCCACGAGCAGTACTTC | CASSLSPPGQGIHEQYF | TRBJ2-7 | TRBD1 | - | TRBV18 | 17
TGTGCCAGCTCACGCGGACTAGCGGGAGGATCCGGTGAGCAGTTCTTC | CASSRGLAGGSGEQFF | TRBJ2-1 | TRBD2 | once | TRBV18 | 16
TGTGCCAGCAGCTCCGGACAGGGGCGCACCGGGGAGCTGTTTTTT | CASSSGQGRTGELFF | TRBJ2-2 | TRBD1 | - | TRBV7-9 | 15
TGTGCCAGCAGCCAACCCGGGACAGGGGGTAATTCACCCCTCCACTTT | CASSQPGTGGNSPLHF | TRBJ1-6 | TRBD1 | - | TRBV7-9 | 16
TGTGCCAGTAGCCAACCAGGGGACGGAAACACCATATATTTT | CASSQPGDGNTIYF | TRBJ1-3 | - | - | TRBV19 | 14
TGTGCCAGCAGCGGGGGACTAGCGGACACCGGGGAGCTGTTTTTT | CASSGGLADTGELFF | TRBJ2-2 | TRBD2 | few | TRBV5-4 | 15
TGTGCCAGCAGTGAATACCGCGGCTCTGGAAACACCATATATTTT | CASSEYRGSGNTIYF | TRBJ1-3 | - | - | TRBV25-1 | 15
TGTGCCAGCAGTGCGACAGCGAGGACCGGGGAGCTGTTTTTT | CASSATARTGELFF | TRBJ2-2 | - | - | TRBV2 | 14
TGTGCCAGCAGTCCCCCCCGAGGGGGCTTTAGTGAAGCTTTCTTT | CASSPPRGGFSEAFF | TRBJ1-1 | TRBD1 | - | TRBV28 | 15
TGTGCCAGTAGTGAGGGCTGGACAGGGGGTAACTATGGCTACACCTTC | CASSEGWTGGNYGYTF | TRBJ1-2 | TRBD1 | - | TRBV19 | 16
TGCGCCAGCAGCTCTGGACAGACAACTAATGAAAAACTGTTTTTT | CASSSGQTTNEKLFF | TRBJ1-4 | - | - | TRBV5-1 | 15
TGTGCCAGCAGCACTGACAGGGTAATTTACAATGAGCAGTTCTTC | CASSTDRVIYNEQFF | TRBJ2-1 | TRBD1 | once | TRBV11-3 | 15
TGCGCCAGCAGTATTAGTAACTCCTACAATGAGCAGTTCTTC | CASSISNSYNEQFF | TRBJ2-1 | - | - | TRBV10-2 | 14
TGTGCCAGCAGCTACGCAGGGAGGAGAGAGACCCAGTACTTC | CASSYAGRRETQYF | TRBJ2-5 | - | - | TRBV11-2 | 14
TGTGCCAGCAGCTTTTCGGCCCACCGGACAGGCTCCTATAATTCACCCCTCCACTTT | CASSFSAHRTGSYNSPLHF | TRBJ1-6 | TRBD1 | - | TRBV5-4 | 19
TGCGCCAGCAGCCAAGACCCTCAGGGGACGGTCTCTGGAAACACCATATATTTT | CASSQDPQGTVSGNTIYF | TRBJ1-3 | - | - | TRBV4-1 | 18
TGCGCCAGCAGCGTCAGGATTAGTGGGGCCGAGCAGTTCTTC | CASSVRISGAEQFF | TRBJ2-1 | - | - | TRBV5-1 | 14
TGTGCCAGCAGCTTGGCCGGGTCCAATCAGCCCCAGCATTTT | CASSLAGSNQPQHF | TRBJ1-5 | - | once | TRBV5-5 | 14
TGTGCCAGCAGCGATGGGACCGAGACAGGGGTCCTCTACCGAAATGGCTACACCTTC | CASSDGTETGVLYRNGYTF | TRBJ1-2 | TRBD1 | - | TRBV11-3 | 19
TGCGCCAGCAGCTTGACTAGCGGGAGCTCCTACGAGCAGTACTTC | CASSLTSGSSYEQYF | TRBJ2-7 | TRBD2 | - | TRBV5-1 | 15
TGTGCCAGTAGTATAGGGCAGGGGCTCACAAACACTGAAGCTTTCTTT | CASSIGQGLTNTEAFF | TRBJ1-1 | - | - | TRBV19 | 16
TGCAGTGCTGGTGACAGCGGCTATGGCTACACCTTC | CSAGDSGYGYTF | TRBJ1-2 | - | - | TRBV20-1 | 12
TGTGCCACCCAGTGGGGGCTCGACACTGAAGCTTTCTTT | CATQWGLDTEAFF | TRBJ1-1 | - | once | TRBV6-5 | 13
TGTGCCAGCAGCCCAGAAAGGTGGGGCCTAGGGGGCTACACCTTC | CASSPERWGLGGYTF | TRBJ1-2 | - | - | TRBV7-6 | 15
TGTGCCAGCAGCTCGCAATACAGCAGGGGCAGGGGCTACACCTTC | CASSSQYSRGRGYTF | TRBJ1-2 | - | - | TRBV11-3 | 15
TGCAGTGCTAGTAGACAGCCCACAGATACGCAGTATTTT | CSASRQPTDTQYF | TRBJ2-3 | - | - | TRBV20-1 | 13
TGTGCCAGCAGCCCTGGTCCAGGCGGCTACACCTTC | CASSPGPGGYTF | TRBJ1-2 | - | - | TRBV12-3/TRBV12-4 | 12
TGTGCCAGCACCATCGCAGGGGGCAGGGCTTTCTTT | CASTIAGGRAFF | TRBJ1-1 | TRBD1 | - | TRBV28 | 12
TGTGCCAGCAGGATGGCCGGGGGGAGGGAAAAACTGTTTTTT | CASRMAGGREKLFF | TRBJ1-4 | - | - | TRBV6-5 | 14
TGTGCCAGCAGCTTTGAGGACGGGAGCTCTGGGGCCAACGTCCTGACTTTC | CASSFEDGSSGANVLTF | TRBJ2-6 | - | once | TRBV7-6 | 17
TGTGCCAGCAGTCTTTACAATGAGCAGTTCTTC | CASSLYNEQFF | TRBJ2-1 | - | - | TRBV6-5 | 11